This T cell receptor beta chain was sequenced during a study of tumor and adjacent non-tumor tissue in lung cancer. In the study overall: Aged about 30 to 85 years, patients included nine to eleven men and about five women with stage I to III disease. Study observations and caveats: TCR diversity was significantly greater in tumor than normal lung tissue. Tumor repertoires had a smaller top 100 clone share than normal lung. Higher tumor TCR diversity was associated with shorter survival.

To note about this clonotype: Its antigen is not known. Since the CDR3 does not end with the conserved phenylalanine or tryptophan, this likely comes from a read error.

This sample's RNA came from whole unsorted tissue. This CDR3 is built from 13 residues. CDR1 MGHRA and CDR2 YSYEKL come from the germline V gene. The library came from three nested PCR rounds adapted from ARM-PCR protocols. TCRdb used MiXCR to reprocess the multiplex PCR reads, holding one entry per CDR3 protein. The repertoire holds over 85,000 distinct CDR3 sequences, with nearly 85% as singletons. Sequencing input: lung tumor tissue. The rearrangement joins TRBV4-1 to TRBJ1-2, with 7 bases aligning to TRBD1. This TCR was sampled from a man aged 65 to 79 with non-small cell lung cancer. The CDR3 DNA is TGCGCCAACAGCCCAAACAGGGGCAGAGGCTACACCTTA. Amino acids: CANSPNRGRGYTL.